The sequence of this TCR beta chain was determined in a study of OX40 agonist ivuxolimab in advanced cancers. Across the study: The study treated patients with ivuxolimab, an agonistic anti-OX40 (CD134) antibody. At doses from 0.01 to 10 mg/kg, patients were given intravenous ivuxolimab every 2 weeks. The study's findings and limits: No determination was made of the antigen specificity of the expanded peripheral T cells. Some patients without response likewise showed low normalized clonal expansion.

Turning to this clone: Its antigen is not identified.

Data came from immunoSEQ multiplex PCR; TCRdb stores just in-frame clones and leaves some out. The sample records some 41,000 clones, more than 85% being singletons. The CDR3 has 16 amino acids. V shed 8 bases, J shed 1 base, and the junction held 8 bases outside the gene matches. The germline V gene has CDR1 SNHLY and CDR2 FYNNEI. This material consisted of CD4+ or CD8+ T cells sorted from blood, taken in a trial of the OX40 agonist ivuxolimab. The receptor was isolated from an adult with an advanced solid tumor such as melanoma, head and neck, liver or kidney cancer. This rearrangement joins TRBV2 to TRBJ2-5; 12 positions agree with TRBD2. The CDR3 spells CASYYGLAGIQETQYF. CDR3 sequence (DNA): TGTGCCAGCTACTATGGACTAGCGGGGATCCAAGAGACCCAGTACTTC.